This entry is about one T cell receptor (beta chain). Its antigen remains unidentified. Base quality data are lacking; no much larger clone is found one base away. TCRbeta CDR3 regions were amplified from genomic DNA by means of the immunoSEQ Assay, a bias-controlled multiplex PCR. As for the original processing: Nucleated cell counts per sample were estimated from amplification of reference gene primers within the assay. To quantify the absolute abundance of each unique TCRbeta CDR3 rearrangement, sequence reads were collapsed and filtered. For each sample, productive Simpson clonality was calculated as the square root of Simpson's diversity index over productive rearrangements. This immuneACCESS table, as held by TCRdb, lists in-frame sequences with V and J called but not all clones. Of the missing ones, under half trace to an unresolved V gene in checked studies; the others have no known cause. The DNA gave D and trimming, while V, J and clone size come from that table. Across this sample there are about 120,000 clones, with roughly 78% seen only once. The ten largest clones represent approximately 16% of the sample.

This record comes from a study of blood T cell repertoires in COVID-19 (dated by TCRdb to about 2020). General notes on the study: Samples from collaborators originated in the United States, Italy and Spain and spanned both the acute and convalescent phases of COVID-19. The material from the prospective study consisted of cDNA or gDNA derived from T cells, B-cell-depleted T cells, or PBMCs. Deeply sampled blood TCRbeta repertoires from subjects exposed to, actively infected with, or recovered from COVID-19 were included in the dataset. A freely available public database, intended as a resource for researchers studying the immune response to SARS-CoV-2, is where the repertoires were released. The samples were drawn from the first 160 participants of the ongoing ImmuneRACE study and from over 950 subjects provided by 6 global collaborators. A de-identified subject ID, COVID-19 status, age in years and sex were almost always included in the sample metadata. HLA class I and class II types, where available, came from metadata supplied by the sample provider rather than from assay-based typing. Overall study results and their limits: The quantity of clinical and demographic metadata differed by source and by participant and was supplied without curation.

CDR1 and CDR2, per the germline V gene, are SGDLS and YYNGEE. CDR3 length: 16 amino acids, cysteine to phenylalanine. CDR3 DNA is the only sequence kept; it has 48 bases, read in frame from the first base. V is pruned by 4 bases and J by 3 bases, leaving 4 bases of the junction without a gene match. Each collaborating institution followed its own protocols to collect whole blood in K2EDTA tubes. For TCRbeta analysis, collaborator samples were shipped as frozen whole blood, as isolated PBMCs, or as DNA extracted from either sample type. This TCR was sampled from a man aged 60 to 69 with active or convalescent COVID-19. Sequenced sample: peripheral blood. The V and J genes are TRBV9 and TRBJ2-3, with TRBD2 matching 14 junction bases. The CDR3 protein sequence reads: CASSPGTSGRTDTQYF. The DNA sequence is given as TGTGCCAGCAGCCCCGGGACTAGCGGGAGAACAGATACGCAGTATTTT.